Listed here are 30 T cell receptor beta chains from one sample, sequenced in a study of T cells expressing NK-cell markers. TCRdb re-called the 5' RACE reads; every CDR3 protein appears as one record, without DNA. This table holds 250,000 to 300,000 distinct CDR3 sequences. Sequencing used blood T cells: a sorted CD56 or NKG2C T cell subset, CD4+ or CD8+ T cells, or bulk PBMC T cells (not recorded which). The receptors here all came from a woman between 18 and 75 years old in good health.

The CDR3 region is CSANRRGNQPQHF. The chain combines TRBV20-1 with TRBJ1-5; TCRdb selects TRBD1, and the lack of DNA leaves this call unchecked. There are 13 residues in the CDR3. CDR1 and CDR2 from the germline V gene are DFQATT and SNEGSKA (reference sequence).

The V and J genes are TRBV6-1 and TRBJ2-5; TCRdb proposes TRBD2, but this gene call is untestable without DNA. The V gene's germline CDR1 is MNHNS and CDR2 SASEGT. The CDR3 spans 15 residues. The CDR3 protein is CASSRPSTNQETQYF.

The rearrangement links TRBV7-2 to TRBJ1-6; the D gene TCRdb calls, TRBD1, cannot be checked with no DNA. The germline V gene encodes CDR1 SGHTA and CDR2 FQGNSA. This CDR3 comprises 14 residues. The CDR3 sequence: CASSLGTIDSPLHF.

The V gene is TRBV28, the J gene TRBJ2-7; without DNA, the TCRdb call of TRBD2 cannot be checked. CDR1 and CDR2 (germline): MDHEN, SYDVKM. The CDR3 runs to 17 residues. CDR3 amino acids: CASSRGTSGPISYEQYF.

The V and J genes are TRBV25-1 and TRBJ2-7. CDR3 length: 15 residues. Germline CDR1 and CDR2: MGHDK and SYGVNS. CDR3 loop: CASSSSGVLPYEQYF.

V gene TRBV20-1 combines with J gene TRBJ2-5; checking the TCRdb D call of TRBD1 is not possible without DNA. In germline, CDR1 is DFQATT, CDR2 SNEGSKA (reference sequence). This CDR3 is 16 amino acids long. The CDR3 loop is CSARDLGQGLWETQYF.

The CDR3 protein is CASSHGVDTVTKNIQYF. V gene TRBV4-2 combines with J gene TRBJ2-4. The CDR3 has 17 amino acids. Germline loops: CDR1 LGHNA, CDR2 YNFKEQ.

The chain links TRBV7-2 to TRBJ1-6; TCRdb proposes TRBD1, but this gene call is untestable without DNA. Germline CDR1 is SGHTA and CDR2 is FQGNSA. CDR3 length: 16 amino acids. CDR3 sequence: CASSSFGNFYNSPLHF. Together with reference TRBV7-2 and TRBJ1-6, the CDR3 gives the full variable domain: GAGVSQSPSNKVTEKGKDVELRCDPISGHTALYWYRQSLGQGLEFLIYFQGNSAPDKSGLPSDRFSAERTGGSVSTLTIQRTQQEDSAVYLCASSSFGNFYNSPLHFGNGTRLTVT.

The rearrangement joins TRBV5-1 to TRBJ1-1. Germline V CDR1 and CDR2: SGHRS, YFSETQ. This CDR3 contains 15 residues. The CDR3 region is CASRRDTILNTEAFF.

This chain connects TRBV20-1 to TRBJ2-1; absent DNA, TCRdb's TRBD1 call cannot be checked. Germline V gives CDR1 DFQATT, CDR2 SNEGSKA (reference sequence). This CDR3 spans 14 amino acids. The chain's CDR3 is CSATRDSTYNEQFF.

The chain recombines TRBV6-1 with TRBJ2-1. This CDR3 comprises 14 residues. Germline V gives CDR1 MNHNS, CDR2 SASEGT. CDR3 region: CASSVGSLLDEQFF.

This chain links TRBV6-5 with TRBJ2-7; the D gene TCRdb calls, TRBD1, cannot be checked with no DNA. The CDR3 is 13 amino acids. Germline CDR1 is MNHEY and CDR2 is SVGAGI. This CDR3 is CASSSPHRSEQYF.

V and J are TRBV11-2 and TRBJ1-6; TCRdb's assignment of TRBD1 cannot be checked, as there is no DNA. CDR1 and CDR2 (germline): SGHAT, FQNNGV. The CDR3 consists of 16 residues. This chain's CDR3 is CASSATGGASNSPLHF.

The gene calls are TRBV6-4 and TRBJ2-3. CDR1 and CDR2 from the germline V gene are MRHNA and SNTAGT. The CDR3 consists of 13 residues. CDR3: CASSKEDTDTQYF.

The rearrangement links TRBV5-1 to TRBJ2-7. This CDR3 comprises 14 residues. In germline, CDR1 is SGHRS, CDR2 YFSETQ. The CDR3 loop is CASSERQGSYEQYF.

CDR3 loop: CASSWTPGRGDEQFF. The V call is TRBV11-3, the J call TRBJ2-1; TCRdb gives TRBD1 as the D gene, but with no DNA this cannot be confirmed. CDR3 length: 15 residues. Germline V CDR1 and CDR2: SGHNT, YENEEA.

This CDR3 reads CASSLESGPTYEQYF. The genes are TRBV5-1 and TRBJ2-7; TCRdb's assignment of TRBD2 cannot be checked, as there is no DNA. The CDR3 runs to 15 residues. Germline CDR1 SGHRS, CDR2 YFSETQ.

The CDR3 here is CSAIKTHYNEQFF. The rearrangement links TRBV20-1 to TRBJ2-1. This CDR3 has 13 residues. Germline V gives CDR1 DFQATT, CDR2 SNEGSKA (reference sequence).

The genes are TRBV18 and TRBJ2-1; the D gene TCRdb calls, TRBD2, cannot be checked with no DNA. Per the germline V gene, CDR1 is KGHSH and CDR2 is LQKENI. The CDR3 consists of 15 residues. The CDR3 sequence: CASSPPTSGSDEQFF.

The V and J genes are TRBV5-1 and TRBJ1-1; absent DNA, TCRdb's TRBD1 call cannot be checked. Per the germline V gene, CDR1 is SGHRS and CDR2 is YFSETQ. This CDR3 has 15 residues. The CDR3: CASRMTGQGLGEAFF.

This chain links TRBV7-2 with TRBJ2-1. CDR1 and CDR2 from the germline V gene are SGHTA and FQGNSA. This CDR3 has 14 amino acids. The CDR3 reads CASSLALAYNEQFF.

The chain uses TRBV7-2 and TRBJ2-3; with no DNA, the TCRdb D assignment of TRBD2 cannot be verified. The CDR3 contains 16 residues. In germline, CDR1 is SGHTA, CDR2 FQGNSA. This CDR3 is CASSPPGTSTTDTQYF. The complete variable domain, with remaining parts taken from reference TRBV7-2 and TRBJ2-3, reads GAGVSQSPSNKVTEKGKDVELRCDPISGHTALYWYRQSLGQGLEFLIYFQGNSAPDKSGLPSDRFSAERTGGSVSTLTIQRTQQEDSAVYLCASSPPGTSTTDTQYFGPGTRLTVL.

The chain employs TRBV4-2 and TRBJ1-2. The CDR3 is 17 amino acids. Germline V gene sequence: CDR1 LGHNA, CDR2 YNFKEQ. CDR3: CASSHQTASGGDYGYTF.

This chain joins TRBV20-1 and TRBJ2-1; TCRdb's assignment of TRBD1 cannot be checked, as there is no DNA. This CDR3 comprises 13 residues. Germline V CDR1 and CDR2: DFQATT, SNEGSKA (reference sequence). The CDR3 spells CSAPIRGPGEQFF.

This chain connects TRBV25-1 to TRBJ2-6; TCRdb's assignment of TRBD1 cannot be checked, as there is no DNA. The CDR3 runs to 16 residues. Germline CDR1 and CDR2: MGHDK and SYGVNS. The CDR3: CASNPDRVAGANVLTF.

CDR3 sequence: CAISESWENIQYF. The genes are TRBV10-3 and TRBJ2-4. CDR3 length: 13 residues. Germline V gene sequence: CDR1 ENHRY, CDR2 SYGVKD.

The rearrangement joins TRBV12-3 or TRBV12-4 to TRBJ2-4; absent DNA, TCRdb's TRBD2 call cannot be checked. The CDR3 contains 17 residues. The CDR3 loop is CASSSGGLAIAKNIQYF.

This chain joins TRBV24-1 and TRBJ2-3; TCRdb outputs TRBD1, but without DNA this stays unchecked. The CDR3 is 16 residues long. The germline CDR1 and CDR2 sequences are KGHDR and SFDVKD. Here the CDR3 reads CATSDLGTGGADTQYF.

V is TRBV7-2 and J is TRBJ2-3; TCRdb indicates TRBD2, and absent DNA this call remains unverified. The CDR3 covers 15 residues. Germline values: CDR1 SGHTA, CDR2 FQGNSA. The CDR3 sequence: CASSLRAAGGPTQYF.

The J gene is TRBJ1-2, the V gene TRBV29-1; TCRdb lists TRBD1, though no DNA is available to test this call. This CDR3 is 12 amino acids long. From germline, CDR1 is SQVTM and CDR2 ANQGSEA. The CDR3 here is CSGRDRVYGYTF. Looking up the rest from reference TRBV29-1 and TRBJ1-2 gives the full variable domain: SAVISQKPSRDICQRGTSLTIQCQVDSQVTMMFWYRQQPGQSLTLIATANQGSEATYESGFVIDKFPISRPNLTFSTLTVSNMSPEDSSIYLCSGRDRVYGYTFGSGTRLTVV.